Described below is a single T cell receptor (beta chain) sequence and its context. This sample is drawn from a study of blood T cell repertoires in COVID-19. Study-wide context: Spain, Italy and the United States supplied samples that represented acute and convalescent COVID-19.

Enrolled through a virtual design, the participants were between roughly 18 and 100 years of age and came from under 25 US areas. Participant reports of clinical history set cohort assignment. Trimming took off 3 bases at V and 7 bases at J, with 13 bases between the two ends. Germline V gene lookup returns CDR1 KGHSH and CDR2 LQKENI. This CDR3 has 15 residues. Sequenced by immunoSEQ multiplex PCR; TCRdb stores in-frame clones only, minus some. The sample includes a few hundred thousand clones, roughly 86% of them seen just once. V and J are TRBV18 and TRBJ1-6; D possibly corresponds to TRBD1 (6 bases). Sequenced input: PBMCs or T cells enriched from blood (not recorded which). The receptor's source is a woman aged 45-65 years who had recovered from COVID-19. CDR3 nucleotides: TGTGCCAGCTCACCCCTGGGTAGGGGGAATTCACCCCTCCACTTT. Its translation is CASSPLGRGNSPLHF.